This T cell receptor (beta chain) was identified in a study of blood T cell repertoires in COVID-19. About the study: Acute and convalescent COVID-19 specimens originated in the United States, Italy and Spain. PBMCs, B-cell-depleted T cells, or T cells were the source of the cDNA or gDNA that made up the material.

V shed 6 bases, J shed 3 bases, and the junction held 12 bases outside the gene matches. The CDR3 sequence is 15 residues long. Germline V CDR1 and CDR2: SGHRS, YFSETQ. Seattle cases were enrolled at active infection and followed longitudinally. This clone was picked up a small number of times. In the source study's methods: Estimation of nucleated cell counts was performed using reference gene primer amplification. Assay: immunoSEQ multiplex PCR; the TCRdb copy retains only in-frame clones and omits some. V and J calls and clone size come straight from that table; D and trimming were deduced from the DNA. Among about 180,000 clones, less than 90% were seen once, and the ten largest hold under 10%.

The receptor was isolated from a woman aged 70-85 years with COVID-19, enrolled during active disease. V gene TRBV5-1 combines with J gene TRBJ2-7; 7 nucleotides align to TRBD2. Sequences were obtained from peripheral blood. CDR3 amino acids: CASMEGGSNLYEQYF. In DNA form, the CDR3 reads TGCGCCAGCATGGAGGGCGGGAGTAACCTCTACGAGCAGTACTTC.